Each of the 17 T cell receptor beta chains below was sequenced from the same sample in a study of T-cell reconstitution after alpha-beta-depleted transplantation in children. TCRbeta library preparation incorporated unique molecular identifiers. One entry per CDR3 protein, called by TCRdb with MiXCR from the PCR reads. The repertoire holds approximately 3,000 distinct CDR3 sequences, with 25% to 30% as singletons. The specimen was PBMCs, mostly from graft donor cells, collected 60 days after TCRalphabeta/CD19-depleted stem cell transplant. The receptors stem from a male patient aged 2-15 years who had a stem cell transplant for acute myeloid leukemia, so the T cells may come from the graft donor.

This clonotype was found many times. The chain employs TRBV7-9 and TRBJ2-1; TRBD2 matches at 9 bases. CDR1 SEHNR and CDR2 FQNEAQ come from the germline V gene (reference sequence). The V and J ends lost 1 base and 13 bases, in that order; junction bases with no gene match: 14. The length of the CDR3 is 16 residues. CDR3 residues: CASSLGPTSVSGRQFF. CDR3 in DNA: TGTGCCAGCAGCTTAGGGCCCACCTCTGTTAGCGGGAGACAGTTCTTC.

This clonotype has just a few counts. The V gene is TRBV4-2, the J gene TRBJ2-7; D is possibly TRBD2 (5 bases). CDR3 length: 14 amino acids. The germline V gene encodes CDR1 LGHNA and CDR2 YNFKEQ. V was cut by 8 bases and J by 0 bases, with 14 bases left in between. The CDR3 bases are TGTGCCAGCGGCCCCGCGGGCCTCTCCTACGAGCAGTACGTC. Its protein product is CASGPAGLSYEQYV.

This clonotype was seen only a few times. The chain combines TRBV15 with TRBJ1-4; D ambiguous. Deletions cut 8 bases from V and 0 bases from J, with 10 bases between. This CDR3 region has 14 residues. Germline CDR1 and CDR2: LNHNV and YYDKDF (reference sequence). The CDR3 DNA reads TGTGCCACCGCTTCGACAACAACTAATGAAAAACTGTTTTTT. Protein sequence: CATASTTTNEKLFF.

Of note for this clonotype: The germline gene is not matched at one end of the junction; a read error may be the cause. This sequence joins TRBV7-9 and TRBJ2-1; D may be TRBD1 (6 bases). Looked up from germline, CDR1 is SEHNR and CDR2 is FQNEAQ (reference sequence). The CDR3 length is 12 residues. CDR3 coding DNA: TGTGCCAGCAGCCCAGAGTGGGACAATGAGCAGTTC. It yields the protein CASSPEWDNEQF. The full variable domain, its missing parts supplied by reference TRBV7-9 and TRBJ2-1, is DTGVSQNPRHKITKRGQNVTFRCDPISEHNRLYWYRQTLGQGPEFLTYFQNEAQLEKSRLLSDRFSAERPKGSFSTLEIQRTEQGDSAMYLCASSPEWDNEQFGPGTRLTVL.

This chain links TRBV28 with TRBJ2-2; 8 positions match TRBD1. The V gene's germline CDR1 is MDHEN and CDR2 SYDVKM. The CDR3 totals 17 residues. V trimming: 2 bases; J trimming: 7 bases; junction bases outside the gene matches: 12. The DNA for the CDR3 is TGTGCCAGCAGTTTAAGTTGGACAGGGTGGATACACGGGGAGCTGTTTTTT. Protein: CASSLSWTGWIHGELFF.

The chain links TRBV7-9 to TRBJ2-5; D call uncertain. Germline lookup yields CDR1 SEHNR and CDR2 FQNEAQ (reference sequence). V gave up 4 bases and J gave up 2 bases, with 14 bases separating them. The CDR3 extends over 15 amino acids. As DNA, the CDR3 is TGTGCCAGCAGCTCAATCGGCGTCCAACAAGAGACCCAGTACTTC. The encoded protein is CASSSIGVQQETQYF.

In this sample, this clonotype turned up many times. The gene calls are TRBV15 and TRBJ2-7, with a tentative D call TRBD2 (5 bases). The CDR3 covers 14 residues. Germline V gene lookup returns CDR1 LNHNV and CDR2 YYDKDF (reference sequence). V lost 0 bases to trimming and J lost 7 bases, with 13 bases between them. The CDR3 nucleotides read TGTGCCACCAGCAGAGATCCGCCTAGCCGGGAGCAGTACTTC. Its translation: CATSRDPPSREQYF.

The table lists this clonotype with many counts. The V call is TRBV15, the J call TRBJ1-2, with D hard to call. Germline loops: CDR1 LNHNV, CDR2 YYDKDF (reference sequence). V shed 0 bases and J shed 4 bases, with 12 bases lying between them. The CDR3 runs 15 residues. In DNA, the CDR3 is TGTGCCACCAGCAGAGAGTGGACTTCTGTCTATGGCTACACCTTC. Translated, it gives CATSREWTSVYGYTF. The variable domain in full, with the rest retrieved from reference TRBV15 and TRBJ1-2, is DAMVIQNPRYQVTQFGKPVTLSCSQTLNHNVMYWYQQKSSQAPKLLFHYYDKDFNNEADTPDNFQSRRPNTSFCFLDIRSPGLGDTAMYLCATSREWTSVYGYTFGSGTRLTVV.

The table lists this clonotype with many counts. The chain uses TRBV19 and TRBJ2-1; D gene uncertain. The CDR3 length is 13 residues. The V and J ends lost 2 bases and 8 bases respectively, with 10 bases between them. From germline, CDR1 is LNHDA and CDR2 SQIVND (reference sequence). The CDR3 spells CASSISPIDEQFF. The CDR3 DNA is TGTGCCAGTAGTATATCTCCCATCGATGAGCAGTTCTTC.

By proportion, this clonotype is medium-sized. CDR3 sequence (DNA): TGTGCCAGCAGCCCGGTGGGGGTTTCCAAAAACATTCAGTACTTC. This encodes CASSPVGVSKNIQYF. This chain joins TRBV7-3 and TRBJ2-4; D tentatively reads TRBD1 or TRBD2 (5 bases each). V lost 5 bases and J 2 bases, leaving 13 bases between the germline ends. CDR1 and CDR2 from the germline V gene are SGHTA and FQGTGA. The CDR3 totals 15 residues.

This clonotype was counted at least ten times. V and J are TRBV4-1 and TRBJ2-1; D remains unclear. V was pared by 4 bases and J by 13 bases, with 26 bases between. The CDR3 totals 16 residues. The germline V gene encodes CDR1 MGHRA and CDR2 YSYEKL. CDR3 sequence (DNA): TGCGCCAGCAGCCGCCCCGCTAGGTTGGGCCACGAACTACAGTTCTTC. It translates to CASSRPARLGHELQFF.

Within the sample, this clonotype is large. The chain combines TRBV20-1 with TRBJ2-3; 7 bases are a match to TRBD2. CDR3 length: 14 residues. V shed 1 base, J shed 2 bases, and the junction held 3 bases outside the gene matches. Looked up from germline, CDR1 is DFQATT and CDR2 is SNEGSKA (reference sequence). The CDR3 DNA is TGCAGTGCTAGAGGACTAGCTGTCACAGATACGCAGTATTTT. The encoded protein is CSARGLAVTDTQYF.

This clonotype was observed at least ten times. The chain carries TRBV11-1 and TRBJ2-1; D gene ambiguous. The CDR3 covers 18 residues. Trimming removed 2 bases from V and 4 bases from J, with 21 bases in between. Germline V gene sequence: CDR1 SGHAT, CDR2 FQDESV (reference sequence). The CDR3 bases are TGTGCCAGCAGCTTACAATCCCTTTTGGACCGGCATTACAATGAGCAGTTCTTC. This gives the protein CASSLQSLLDRHYNEQFF.

V and J are TRBV25-1 and TRBJ1-5, with D possibly being TRBD1 (5 bases). Between the trimmed V and J ends, which lost 1 base and 2 bases, there was a span of 12 bases. There are 16 residues in the CDR3. The germline V gene has CDR1 MGHDK and CDR2 SYGVNS. CDR3 bases: TGTGCCAGCAGTGAATCACGGCAGGGCGGCAATCAGCCCCAGCATTTT. This sequence encodes CASSESRQGGNQPQHF.

This clonotype was detected ten times or more. The chain carries TRBV5-1 and TRBJ2-3; D is unresolved. Trimming stripped 3 bases from V and 0 bases from J, with 11 bases between. The germline CDR1 and CDR2 sequences are SGHRS and YFSETQ. The CDR3 runs to 15 residues. The CDR3 region is CASSSREASTDTQYF. The CDR3 DNA sequence: TGCGCCAGCAGCTCCCGCGAGGCTAGCACAGATACGCAGTATTTT.

This chain uses TRBV6-1 with TRBJ1-1; D is undetermined. This CDR3 has 11 residues. Trimming pared 7 bases from V and 6 bases from J, leaving 9 bases between. Per the germline V gene, CDR1 is MNHNS and CDR2 is SASEGT. CDR3 sequence reads: CASTGGAEAFF. The CDR3, as DNA: TGTGCCAGCACTGGAGGCGCTGAAGCTTTCTTT.

The chain is built from TRBV2 and TRBJ2-7, with 7 bases identical to TRBD1. The CDR3 contains 14 residues. Trimming removed 11 bases from V and 6 bases from J; junction bases left unmatched: 16. Looked up from germline, CDR1 is SNHLY and CDR2 is FYNNEI. This CDR3 reads CAFCIDREGIEQYF. In DNA, the CDR3 is TGTGCCTTCTGTATAGACAGGGAAGGGATCGAGCAGTACTTC.